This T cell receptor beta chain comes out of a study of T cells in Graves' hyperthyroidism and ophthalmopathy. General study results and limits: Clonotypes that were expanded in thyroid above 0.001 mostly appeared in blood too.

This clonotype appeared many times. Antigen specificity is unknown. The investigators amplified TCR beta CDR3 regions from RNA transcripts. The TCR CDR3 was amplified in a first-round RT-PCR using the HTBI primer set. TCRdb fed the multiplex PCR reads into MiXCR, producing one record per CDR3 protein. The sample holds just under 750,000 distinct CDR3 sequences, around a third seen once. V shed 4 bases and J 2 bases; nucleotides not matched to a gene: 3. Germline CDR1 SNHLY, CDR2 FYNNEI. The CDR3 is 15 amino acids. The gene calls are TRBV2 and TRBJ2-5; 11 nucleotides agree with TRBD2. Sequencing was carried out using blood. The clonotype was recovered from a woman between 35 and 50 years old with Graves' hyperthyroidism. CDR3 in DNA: TGTGCCAGCAGTGGTAGCGGGGGGGCACAAGAGACCCAGTACTTC. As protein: CASSGSGGAQETQYF. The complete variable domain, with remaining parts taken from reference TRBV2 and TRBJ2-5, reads EPEVTQTPSHQVTQMGQEVILRCVPISNHLYFYWYRQILGQKVEFLVSFYNNEISEKSEIFDDQFSVERPDGSNFTLKIRSTKLEDSAMYFCASSGSGGAQETQYFGPGTRLLVL.